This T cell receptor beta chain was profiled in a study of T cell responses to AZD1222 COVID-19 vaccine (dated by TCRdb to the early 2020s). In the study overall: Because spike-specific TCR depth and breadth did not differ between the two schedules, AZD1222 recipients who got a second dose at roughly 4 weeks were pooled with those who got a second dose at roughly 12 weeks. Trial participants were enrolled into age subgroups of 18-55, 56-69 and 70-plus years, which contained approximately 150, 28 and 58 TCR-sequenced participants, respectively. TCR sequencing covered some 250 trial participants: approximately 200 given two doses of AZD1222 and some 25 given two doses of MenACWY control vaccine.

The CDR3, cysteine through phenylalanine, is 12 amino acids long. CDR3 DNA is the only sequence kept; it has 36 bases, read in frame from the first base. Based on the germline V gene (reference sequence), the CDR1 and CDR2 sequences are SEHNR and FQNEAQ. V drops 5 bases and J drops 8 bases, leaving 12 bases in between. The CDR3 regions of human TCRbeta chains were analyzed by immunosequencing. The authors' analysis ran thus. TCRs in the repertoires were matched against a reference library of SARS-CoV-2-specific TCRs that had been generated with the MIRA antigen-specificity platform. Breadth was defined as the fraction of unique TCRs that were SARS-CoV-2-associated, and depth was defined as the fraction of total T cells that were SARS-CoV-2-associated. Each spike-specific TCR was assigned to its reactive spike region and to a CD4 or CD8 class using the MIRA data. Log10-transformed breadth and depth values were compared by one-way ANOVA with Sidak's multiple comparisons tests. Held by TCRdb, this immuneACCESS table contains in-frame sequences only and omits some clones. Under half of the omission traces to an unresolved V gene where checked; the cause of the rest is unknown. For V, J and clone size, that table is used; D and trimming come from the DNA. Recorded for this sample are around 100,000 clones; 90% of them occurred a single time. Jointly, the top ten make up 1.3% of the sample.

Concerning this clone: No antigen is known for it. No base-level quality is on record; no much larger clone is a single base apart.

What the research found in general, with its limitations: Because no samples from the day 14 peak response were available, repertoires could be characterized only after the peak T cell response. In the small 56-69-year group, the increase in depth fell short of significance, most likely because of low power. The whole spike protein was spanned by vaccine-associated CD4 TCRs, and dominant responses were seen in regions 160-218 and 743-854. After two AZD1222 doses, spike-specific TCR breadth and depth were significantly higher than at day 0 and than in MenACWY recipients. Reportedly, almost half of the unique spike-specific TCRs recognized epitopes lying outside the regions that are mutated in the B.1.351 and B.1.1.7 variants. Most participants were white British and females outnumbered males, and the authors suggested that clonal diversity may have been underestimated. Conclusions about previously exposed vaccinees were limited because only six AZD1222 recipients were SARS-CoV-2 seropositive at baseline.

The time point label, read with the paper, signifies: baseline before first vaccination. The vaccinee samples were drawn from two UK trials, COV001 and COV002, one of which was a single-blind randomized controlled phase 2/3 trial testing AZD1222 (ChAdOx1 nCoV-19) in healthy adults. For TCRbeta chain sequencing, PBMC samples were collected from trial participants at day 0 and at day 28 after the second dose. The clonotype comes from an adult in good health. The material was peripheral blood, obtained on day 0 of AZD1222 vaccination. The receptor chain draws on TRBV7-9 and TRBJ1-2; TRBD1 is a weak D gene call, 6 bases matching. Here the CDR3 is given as CASSLGQKGYTF. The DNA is TGTGCCAGCAGCCTCGGACAGAAAGGCTACACCTTC.